These 21 T cell receptor beta chains originate from one sample sequenced in a study of graft-versus-host responses after intestinal transplantation (dated by TCRdb to about 2021). Library generation was performed with the immunoSEQ multiplex PCR assay. TCRdb obtained this table from immuneACCESS and retained in-frame rearrangements with V and J assigned. These tables miss some clones; where compared with another copy, unresolved V genes account for less than half of the shortfall, and the remainder is unexplained. The table for this sample lists 25,000 to 35,000 clones; 90% to 95% of them were counted only once. The ten largest clones add up to less than 0.75% of the sample. This specimen was PBMCs, taken about 70 days after intestinal transplant. The receptors shown here come from a human patient who received an intestinal transplant, so some T cells may come from the graft donor.

This chain uses TRBV7-6 with TRBJ1-1; D possibly corresponds to TRBD1 (5 bases). CDR3 length: 14 residues. Germline CDR1 and CDR2: SGHVS and FNYEAQ. V was shortened by 4 bases and J by 7 bases, with 16 bases between the two germline ends. CDR3 sequence reads: CASSSTGHHLEAFF. CDR3 DNA: TGTGCCAGCAGCTCTACCGGACACCATCTTGAAGCTTTCTTT.

The chain links TRBV2 to TRBJ2-1; 10 bases are a match to TRBD2. The CDR3 contains 18 residues. The V segment lost 7 bases and the J segment 2 bases; nucleotides outside the gene matches: 14. The germline V gene has CDR1 SNHLY and CDR2 FYNNEI. Written as DNA, the CDR3 is TGTGCCAGCAAGGCGGAGCTAGCGGGGGCTGGCCCCTACAATGAGCAGTTCTTC. It is translated as CASKAELAGAGPYNEQFF.

The chain joins TRBV15 to TRBJ2-3; D call uncertain. The CDR3 totals 19 residues. V dropped 4 bases and J dropped 4 bases, with 27 bases sitting between them. The germline gives CDR1 LNHNV, CDR2 YYDKDF (reference sequence). The CDR3 here is CATSTTQRGTSHPPDTQYF. CDR3 DNA sequence: TGTGCCACCAGCACCACTCAACGCGGAACTTCCCACCCCCCAGATACGCAGTATTTT. Full variable domain (outside the CDR3, taken from reference TRBV15 and TRBJ2-3): DAMVIQNPRYQVTQFGKPVTLSCSQTLNHNVMYWYQQKSSQAPKLLFHYYDKDFNNEADTPDNFQSRRPNTSFCFLDIRSPGLGDTAMYLCATSTTQRGTSHPPDTQYFGPGTRLTVL.

The V call is TRBV5-1, the J call TRBJ2-7; D is uncertain. Germline CDR1 is SGHRS and CDR2 is YFSETQ. Trimming took 0 bases from V and 3 from J, leaving 10 bases between them. The CDR3 length is 14 residues. The CDR3 loop reads CASSLEPLVYEQYF. The DNA for the CDR3 is TGCGCCAGCAGCTTGGAACCGCTAGTCTACGAGCAGTACTTC.

The chain employs TRBV19 and TRBJ2-7; TRBD1 aligns across 9 bases. V shed 3 bases and J 5 bases; nucleotides not matched to a gene: 2. Germline values: CDR1 LNHDA, CDR2 SQIVND (reference sequence). CDR3 length equals 13 residues. The CDR3 bases are TGTGCCAGTAGTATTGGGACAGGGAACGAGCAGTACTTC. It yields the protein CASSIGTGNEQYF. Full variable domain (remainder filled in from reference TRBV19 and TRBJ2-7): DGGITQSPKYLFRKEGQNVTLSCEQNLNHDAMYWYRQDPGQGLRLIYYSQIVNDFQKGDIAEGYSVSREKKESFPLTVTSAQKNPTAFYLCASSIGTGNEQYFGPGTRLTVT.

This chain links TRBV28 with TRBJ1-4, with a possible D match to TRBD1 (5 bases). Germline V gives CDR1 MDHEN, CDR2 SYDVKM. V was pared by 3 bases and J by 5 bases, with 13 bases between. CDR3 length equals 15 residues. The DNA for the CDR3 is TGTGCCAGCAGTTTGTCCGGCAGGGACAATGAAAAACTGTTTTTT. Translating it yields CASSLSGRDNEKLFF.

V and J are TRBV4-3 and TRBJ2-5, with 9 bases that match TRBD1. Germline CDR1 LGHNA, CDR2 YSLEER. The J segment lost 5 bases and the V segment lost 3 bases, leaving 4 bases of the junction unmatched. There are 14 residues in the CDR3. The CDR3: CASSQGTGRETQYF. Here the CDR3 DNA reads TGCGCCAGCAGCCAGGGGACAGGGAGGGAGACCCAGTACTTC.

CDR3 sequence: CASSLTGANTEAFF. CDR3 sequence (DNA): TGTGCCAGCAGTTTAACTGGGGCGAACACTGAAGCTTTCTTT. The J gene is TRBJ1-1, the V gene TRBV27, with D possibly matching TRBD1 (5 bases). The V end was cut by 2 bases, the J end by 1 base, with 8 bases between. This CDR3 has 14 residues. Per germline, CDR1 MNHEY and CDR2 SMNVEV (reference sequence).

The chain couples TRBV5-6 to TRBJ1-2; no clear D. The CDR3 contains 14 residues. Between the trimmed V and J ends, which lost 0 bases and 5 bases, there was a span of 11 bases. Per the germline V gene, CDR1 is SGHDT and CDR2 is YYEEEE. In DNA, the CDR3 is TGTGCCAGCAGCTTGGGCTCCCCGCCATATGGCTACACCTTC. Residues: CASSLGSPPYGYTF.

The chain joins TRBV2 to TRBJ2-3; 7 positions agree with TRBD2. Germline V gives CDR1 SNHLY, CDR2 FYNNEI. The CDR3 has 13 residues. V shed 8 bases and J 1 base; nucleotides not matched to a gene: 3. CDR3: CASQAGRTDTQYF. The CDR3 DNA reads as TGTGCCAGCCAAGCGGGACGCACAGATACGCAGTATTTT.

The chain couples TRBV5-5 to TRBJ2-7; D unclear. Between the trimmed V and J ends, which lost 3 bases and 5 bases, there was a span of 9 bases. CDR3 size: 12 residues. The germline V gene has CDR1 SGHKS and CDR2 YYEKEE (reference sequence). CDR3 in DNA: TGTGCCAGCAGCTACTCCGGAGACGAGCAGTACTTC. Its protein is CASSYSGDEQYF. Together with reference TRBV5-5 and TRBJ2-7, the CDR3 gives the full variable domain: DAGVTQSPTHLIKTRGQQVTLRCSPISGHKSVSWYQQVLGQGPQFIFQYYEKEERGRGNFPDRFSARQFPNYSSELNVNALLLGDSALYLCASSYSGDEQYFGPGTRLTVT.

The genes are TRBV13 and TRBJ1-4, with D hard to call. Between the trimmed V and J ends, which lost 3 bases and 9 bases, there was a span of 11 bases. Germline V gene data show CDR1 as PRHDT and CDR2 as FYEKMQ (reference sequence). This CDR3 has 13 residues. CDR3 region: CASSFLGKKKLFF. The CDR3 DNA reads TGTGCCAGCAGCTTCTTAGGGAAGAAAAAACTGTTTTTT. Full variable domain (remainder filled in from reference TRBV13 and TRBJ1-4): AAGVIQSPRHLIKEKRETATLKCYPIPRHDTVYWYQQGPGQDPQFLISFYEKMQSDKGSIPDRFSAQQFSDYHSELNMSSLELGDSALYFCASSFLGKKKLFFGSGTQLSVL.

The chain's CDR3 is CASSYLQQYEQYF. DNA of the CDR3: TGTGCCAGCAGTTACCTCCAGCAATACGAGCAGTACTTC. The chain has TRBV6-5 and TRBJ2-7; no clear D gene. Germline V lookup: CDR1 MNHEY, CDR2 SVGAGI. V lost 2 bases to trimming and J lost 4 bases, with 9 bases between them. The CDR3 is made up of 13 amino acids.

V gene TRBV7-8 combines with J gene TRBJ2-5; D not certain. The J call is doubtful: the DNA matches TRBJ2-7 better. Germline CDR1 reads SGHVS; CDR2 reads FQNEAQ. The CDR3 extends over 15 amino acids. CDR3 residues: CASTSYKGEHYEQYF. CDR3 DNA: TGTGCCAGCACCTCCTATAAAGGAGAACATTACGAGCAGTACTTC.

This chain joins TRBV6-5 and TRBJ1-3; 7 positions match TRBD1. The germline V gene encodes CDR1 MNHEY and CDR2 SVGAGI. This CDR3 is 15 amino acids long. The trim removed 6 bases at V and 4 bases at J, leaving 9 bases unmatched. CDR3: CASRSRGGGGNTIYF. In DNA, the CDR3 is TGTGCCAGCAGATCTCGGGGAGGGGGCGGAAACACCATATATTTT.

The J gene is TRBJ2-7, the V gene TRBV4-1; D remains unclear. The V end lost 1 base, the J end lost 3 bases, and 16 bases lay between the germline ends. The CDR3 has 16 amino acids. The V gene's germline CDR1 is MGHRA and CDR2 YSYEKL. The CDR3 reads CASSQVFLLLSYEQYF. In DNA, the CDR3 is TGCGCCAGCAGCCAAGTCTTCCTCTTGCTAAGCTACGAGCAGTACTTC.

This sequence joins TRBV19 and TRBJ2-6; TRBD2 aligns across 11 bases. The CDR3 is 20 amino acids. After removal of 7 bases from V and 0 bases from J, the junction contained 14 bases not matched to a gene. Germline V lookup: CDR1 LNHDA, CDR2 SQIVND (reference sequence). CDR3 DNA sequence: TGTGCCAGTAACAGGCGTCCGGGACTAGCGGTGGACTCTGGGGCCAACGTCCTGACTTTC. It translates to CASNRRPGLAVDSGANVLTF.

The rearrangement joins TRBV9 to TRBJ2-2; 8 bases map to TRBD2. Trimming took 0 bases from V and 8 from J; bases not matched to a gene: 6. The CDR3 extends over 15 amino acids. The germline CDR1 and CDR2 sequences are SGDLS and YYNGEE. The CDR3 reads CASSVERGPGGELFF. CDR3 nucleotide sequence: TGTGCCAGCAGCGTAGAGCGGGGGCCGGGTGGGGAGCTGTTTTTT.

The genes are TRBV7-9 and TRBJ2-3; 11 bases are shared with TRBD2. Per the germline V gene, CDR1 is SEHNR and CDR2 is FQNEAQ (reference sequence). CDR3 length: 15 residues. Unmatched junction bases numbered 3, after V lost 6 bases and J lost 1 base. CDR3 coding DNA: TGTGCCAGCAGGCAACTAGCGGGGGGCACAGATACGCAGTATTTT. Amino acids: CASRQLAGGTDTQYF. Full variable domain (remainder filled in from reference TRBV7-9 and TRBJ2-3): DTGVSQNPRHKITKRGQNVTFRCDPISEHNRLYWYRQTLGQGPEFLTYFQNEAQLEKSRLLSDRFSAERPKGSFSTLEIQRTEQGDSAMYLCASRQLAGGTDTQYFGPGTRLTVL.

This chain connects TRBV14 to TRBJ2-3; 7 bases align to TRBD2. Per the germline V gene, CDR1 is SGHDN and CDR2 is FVKESK. Unmatched junction bases numbered 4, after V lost 5 bases and J lost 2 bases. The CDR3 has 14 residues. The CDR3 loop is CASSKRDYTDTQYF. The CDR3 region has the DNA TGTGCCAGCAGCAAGAGGGACTACACAGATACGCAGTATTTT.

The chain uses TRBV30 and TRBJ2-4; D is tentatively TRBD1 or TRBD2 (5 bases each). From germline, CDR1 is GTSNPN and CDR2 SVGIG (reference sequence). CDR3 length equals 17 residues. Trimming removed 3 bases from V and 1 base from J, with 19 bases in between. The CDR3 DNA is TGTGCCTGGAGCGACCTGGGACGGCGGGCGGCCAAAAACATTCAGTACTTC. This codes for CAWSDLGRRAAKNIQYF.